This entry lists 23 T cell receptor beta chains sequenced from one sample in a study of response to subunit inactivated influenza vaccine. TCRdb used MiXCR to reprocess the RT-PCR reads, holding one entry per CDR3 protein. The sample lists about 570,000 distinct CDR3 sequences, 10% to 15% occurring once. Sample: PBMCs from blood, taken on the day of vaccination. The receptor set was obtained from a man aged 45-65 years who received an inactivated influenza vaccine.

This clonotype was seen repeatedly, ten times or more. The gene calls are TRBV12-3 or TRBV12-4 and TRBJ2-3; 10 bases agree with TRBD2. J gave up 6 bases and V 5 bases, and 23 bases lay outside the gene matches. The CDR3 length is 20 residues. The CDR3 coding sequence is TGTGCCAGCAGTCCGTTCAACTCACCTCTAGCGGGGGCCTCGGGGGATACGCAGTATTTT. As protein: CASSPFNSPLAGASGDTQYF.

This clonotype was picked up a small number of times. This rearrangement joins TRBV28 to TRBJ1-5; possibly TRBD1 for D (5 bases). Trimming cost V 7 bases and J 7 bases, with 20 bases left between them. The CDR3 is made up of 15 amino acids. CDR1 and CDR2 from the germline V gene are MDHEN and SYDVKM. The CDR3 is CASTTAGADQQPQHF. In DNA, the CDR3 is TGTGCCAGCACCACGGCCGGGGCCGACCAGCAGCCCCAGCATTTT.

The chain employs TRBV3-1 and TRBJ2-7; D remains unclear. The CDR3 length is 14 residues. V gave up 2 bases and J gave up 4 bases, with 12 bases separating them. In germline, CDR1 is LGHDT, CDR2 YNNKEL (reference sequence). CDR3 DNA sequence: TGTGCCAGCAGCCAACATTTTGGACCATACGAGCAGTACTTC. Translation gives CASSQHFGPYEQYF.

This clonotype was detected a few times. The chain carries TRBV5-1 and TRBJ2-1, with 14 bases lining up with TRBD2. The CDR3 consists of 15 residues. Trimming took 5 bases from V and 9 from J; bases not matched to a gene: 7. Per the germline V gene, CDR1 is SGHRS and CDR2 is YFSETQ. CDR3 nucleotide sequence: TGCGCCAGCAGTTCTAGACTAGCGGGAGGGAGTGAGCAGTTCTTC. It codes for CASSSRLAGGSEQFF.

V gene TRBV5-1 combines with J gene TRBJ1-1, with D hard to call. The CDR3 runs to 14 residues. Trimming shortened V by 0 bases and J by 5 bases, and 11 bases separated the two germline ends. Germline V gene sequence: CDR1 SGHRS, CDR2 YFSETQ. The DNA for the CDR3 is TGCGCCAGCAGCTTGGGAGGCGTTCGTACTGAAGCTTTCTTT. Its protein is CASSLGGVRTEAFF.

The chain has TRBV12-3 or TRBV12-4 and TRBJ2-4; no definite D call. Trimming left V 0 bases short and J 1 base short, with 7 bases between. CDR3 length equals 15 residues. CDR3 sequence: CASSLATLAKNIQYF. CDR3 nucleotides: TGTGCCAGCAGTTTAGCGACCTTGGCCAAAAACATTCAGTACTTC.

The gene calls are TRBV9 and TRBJ2-1; D assignment may be TRBD1 or TRBD2 (5 bases each). V lost 1 base and J 5 bases, leaving 10 bases between the germline ends. The V gene's germline CDR1 is SGDLS and CDR2 YYNGEE. This CDR3 has 14 residues. In DNA, the CDR3 is TGTGCCAGCAGCGTACTCCAGGGAGACAATGAGCAGTTCTTC. Amino acids: CASSVLQGDNEQFF.

This clonotype showed up just a few times. The chain is built from TRBV7-9 and TRBJ1-1; TRBD1 matches at 10 bases. Germline loops: CDR1 SEHNR, CDR2 FQNEAQ (reference sequence). V trimming: 1 base; J trimming: 5 bases; junction bases outside the gene matches: 7. This CDR3 has 16 residues. This CDR3 reads CASSLGTGGGRTEAFF. CDR3 coding DNA: TGTGCCAGCAGCTTAGGGACAGGGGGAGGAAGAACTGAAGCTTTCTTT. The full variable domain, in which reference TRBV7-9 and TRBJ1-1 provide the parts outside the CDR3, is DTGVSQNPRHKITKRGQNVTFRCDPISEHNRLYWYRQTLGQGPEFLTYFQNEAQLEKSRLLSDRFSAERPKGSFSTLEIQRTEQGDSAMYLCASSLGTGGGRTEAFFGQGTRLTVV.

The table lists this clonotype with a few counts. The CDR3 DNA reads as TGCGCCAGCAGCCCCAGACTAGCAGAGTACCAAGAGACCCAGTACTTC. Translating gives CASSPRLAEYQETQYF. The V call is TRBV4-1, the J call TRBJ2-5, with 7 bases that match TRBD2. CDR1 is MGHRA, CDR2 YSYEKL, per germline. Trimming at V came to 4 bases and at J to 0 bases, leaving 8 bases not matched to a gene. The CDR3 sequence is 16 residues long.

In its sample, this clonotype was seen a few times. The V call is TRBV11-2, the J call TRBJ2-3, with 12 bases lining up with TRBD2. Germline trimming cut 2 bases from V and 1 base from J; bases unmatched to any gene: 10. Germline V gene lookup returns CDR1 SGHAT and CDR2 FQNNGV. The CDR3 sequence is 19 residues long. This CDR3 reads CASSLTSGRSRSGTDTQYF. CDR3 bases: TGTGCCAGCAGCTTAACTAGCGGGAGGTCGCGGTCTGGCACAGATACGCAGTATTTT.

This clonotype was found a few times. The chain uses TRBV11-2 and TRBJ1-4; D is ambiguous. Trimming took off 5 bases at V and 3 bases at J, with 16 bases between the two ends. The germline V gene has CDR1 SGHAT and CDR2 FQNNGV. CDR3 length equals 16 residues. The CDR3 sequence is CASSQRQQVANEKLFF. The CDR3 coding sequence is TGTGCCAGCAGCCAAAGGCAGCAGGTCGCTAATGAAAAACTGTTTTTT.

The chain's CDR3 is CASSLGQGQANYGYTF. In nucleotides, the CDR3 is TGTGCCAGCAGCTTGGGGCAGGGGCAAGCTAACTATGGCTACACCTTC. The chain couples TRBV5-4 to TRBJ1-2; D may be TRBD1 (6 bases). Per the germline V gene, CDR1 is SGHNT and CDR2 is YYREEE (reference sequence). CDR3 length equals 16 residues. Deletions cut 0 bases from V and 0 bases from J, with 12 bases between. The variable domain in full, completed from reference TRBV5-4 and TRBJ1-2, reads ETGVTQSPTHLIKTRGQQVTLRCSSQSGHNTVSWYQQALGQGPQFIFQYYREEENGRGNFPPRFSGLQFPNYSSELNVNALELDDSALYLCASSLGQGQANYGYTFGSGTRLTVV.

The rearrangement joins TRBV20-1 to TRBJ2-7; D ambiguous. CDR1 and CDR2 (germline): DFQATT, SNEGSKA (reference sequence). V lost 3 bases and J lost 2, with 14 bases in between. There are 14 residues in the CDR3. The CDR3 nucleotides read TGCAGTGCTAGGTTCAGTGGGGTCCCCTACGAGCAGTACTTC. Its protein is CSARFSGVPYEQYF.

The chain joins TRBV29-1 to TRBJ2-4; D is possibly TRBD2 (6 bases). Germline V gene lookup returns CDR1 SQVTM and CDR2 ANQGSEA. The V and J ends lost 4 bases and 0 bases respectively, with 13 bases between them. CDR3 length equals 15 residues. The CDR3 DNA is TGCAGCGTTGGACAAGGCGGGGAAGCCAAAAACATTCAGTACTTC. Protein: CSVGQGGEAKNIQYF.

This clonotype was observed a few times. The CDR3 is CASKAGSSVYNEQFF. CDR3 in DNA: TGTGCCAGCAAAGCAGGCTCGTCCGTTTACAATGAGCAGTTCTTC. V gene TRBV2 combines with J gene TRBJ2-1; no reliable D call. This CDR3 is built from 15 residues. Germline-derived CDR1 and CDR2 are SNHLY and FYNNEI. The ends were cut back, 7 bases at V and 4 bases at J, with 17 bases in the middle.

The rearrangement uses TRBV2 and TRBJ2-1; weak D call: TRBD1 (7 bases). Trimming left V 5 bases short and J 7 bases short, with 18 bases between. The germline gives CDR1 SNHLY, CDR2 FYNNEI. The length of the CDR3 is 15 residues. DNA of the CDR3: TGTGCCAGCAGTCAAGGGTTACAGGGGAGGAATGAGCAGTTCTTC. Translating gives CASSQGLQGRNEQFF.

The CDR3 DNA is TGTGCCACCAGCAGAGATCCGACTAGCGTCGAATACAATGAGCAGTTCTTC. It yields the protein CATSRDPTSVEYNEQFF. The chain uses TRBV15 and TRBJ2-1, with 8 bases matching TRBD2. V lost 0 bases, J lost 4 bases, and 8 bases stayed unmatched. This CDR3 contains 17 residues. Looked up from germline, CDR1 is LNHNV and CDR2 is YYDKDF (reference sequence).

This clonotype was observed a handful of times. The junction and the germline gene differ at one end; a read error may be behind it. V usage is TRBV24-1 and J usage is TRBJ2-3; 10 bases are a match to TRBD1. The CDR3 contains 16 residues. Germline assignment: CDR1 KGHDR and CDR2 SFDVKD. As DNA, the CDR3 is TGTGCCACCAGTGGTTTGGGACAGGGGTTCACAGATACGCAGTATTTT. The encoded protein is CATSGLGQGFTDTQYF.

V is TRBV5-1 and J is TRBJ2-6; no clear D. Germline V lookup: CDR1 SGHRS, CDR2 YFSETQ. V lost 2 bases and J lost 0, with 9 bases in between. This CDR3 comprises 16 residues. The DNA for the CDR3 is TGCGCCAGCAGCTTCTTGGACGGCTCTGGGGCCAACGTCCTGACTTTC. Translating it yields CASSFLDGSGANVLTF.

This clonotype was found a few times. The chain employs TRBV6-1 and TRBJ2-2, with a weak D call TRBD2 (6 bases). The CDR3 runs 14 residues. Germline V lookup: CDR1 MNHNS, CDR2 SASEGT. V was pared by 7 bases and J by 5 bases, with 14 bases between. The CDR3 DNA reads TGTGCCAGCAACGGGGGAGTTGGGACCGGGGAGCTGTTTTTT. It specifies CASNGGVGTGELFF.

This clonotype was recorded at least ten times. This chain connects TRBV20-1 to TRBJ2-3; D is undetermined. The CDR3 spans 12 residues. Deletions cut 6 bases from V and 0 bases from J, with 7 bases between. Germline V lookup: CDR1 DFQATT, CDR2 SNEGSKA (reference sequence). This CDR3 reads CSAPYSTDTQYF. The CDR3 coding sequence is TGCAGTGCCCCGTATAGCACAGATACGCAGTATTTT.

The rearrangement links TRBV21-1 to TRBJ2-7; TRBD1 is taken as the D call from the table, unchecked against the DNA. TRBV21-1 is shown as a pseudogene. The CDR3 is 12 amino acids. The CDR3 region is CASSKKGGTVGF. The CDR3 DNA follows: TGTGCCAGCAGCAAAAAGGGGGGGACAGTGGGCTTC.

This clonotype was found a few times. The chain couples TRBV4-1 to TRBJ2-3, with a possible D match to TRBD2 (6 bases). The CDR3 length is 16 residues. Germline values: CDR1 MGHRA, CDR2 YSYEKL. V gave up 10 bases and J gave up 1 base, with 21 bases separating them. CDR3 protein: CATTKGAGIRTDTQYF. The DNA of the CDR3 is TGCGCCACCACCAAAGGGGCGGGGATCCGCACAGATACGCAGTATTTT.